This T cell receptor beta chain was identified during a study of blood T cell repertoires in COVID-19. Germline V gene lookup returns CDR1 MNHEY and CDR2 SVGAGI. The CDR3 runs 16 residues. V lost 2 bases to trimming and J lost 4 bases, with 12 bases between them. The protocol was immunoSEQ multiplex PCR, while the TCRdb copy is restricted to in-frame clones and leaves out a portion. Here the sample spans a few hundred thousand clones, approximately 78% being singletons. Sequenced: peripheral blood. This TCR derives from a woman in her sixties or seventies with COVID-19, enrolled during active disease. The chain combines TRBV6-5 with TRBJ1-6; D uncertain. The CDR3 DNA reads as TGTGCCAGCAGTTACAAACAGCTCTCTTATAATTCACCCCTCCACTTT. Translation gives CASSYKQLSYNSPLHF.